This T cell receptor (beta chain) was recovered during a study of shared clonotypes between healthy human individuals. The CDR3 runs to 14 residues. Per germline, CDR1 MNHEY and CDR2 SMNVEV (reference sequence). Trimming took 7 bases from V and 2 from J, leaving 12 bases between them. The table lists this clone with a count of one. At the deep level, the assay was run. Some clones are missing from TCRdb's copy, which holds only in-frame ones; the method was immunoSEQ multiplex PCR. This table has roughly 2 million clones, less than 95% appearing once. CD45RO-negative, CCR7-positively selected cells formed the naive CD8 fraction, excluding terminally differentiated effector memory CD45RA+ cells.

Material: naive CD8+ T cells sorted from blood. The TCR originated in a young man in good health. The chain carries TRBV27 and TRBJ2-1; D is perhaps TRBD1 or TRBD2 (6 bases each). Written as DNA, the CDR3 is TGTGCCAGCACGCCGGGGGACACCTACAATGAGCAGTTCTTC. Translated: CASTPGDTYNEQFF.